This T cell receptor beta chain was identified in a study of blood T cell repertoires in COVID-19. Produced via immunoSEQ multiplex PCR; TCRdb's table is partial and in-frame only. Here the sample spans roughly 400,000 clones, roughly 91% being singletons. Per germline, CDR1 PRHDT and CDR2 FYEKMQ (reference sequence). CDR3 length: 17 amino acids. V trimming: 4 bases; J trimming: 0 bases; junction bases outside the gene matches: 7. The receptor comes from a woman aged 25 to 39 who had recovered from COVID-19. The chain employs TRBV13 and TRBJ2-1; 9 bases map to TRBD2. The sequencing input was PBMCs or T cells enriched from blood (not recorded which). The CDR3 sequence is CASSSKGAGGSYNEQFF. The CDR3 DNA reads as TGTGCCAGCAGCTCCAAGGGAGCGGGGGGCTCCTACAATGAGCAGTTCTTC.